This TCR beta chain is drawn from a study of blood T cells in healthy people across ages. In the case of this clonotype: Its antigen is still unknown.

Germline values: CDR1 DFQATT, CDR2 SNEGSKA (reference sequence). The CDR3 extends over 13 amino acids. Trimming took 1 base from V and 3 from J, leaving 10 bases between them. Isolating PBMCs gave at least 6 million of these cells per sample. Using a J-beta primer mix together with a sample-barcoded 5' primer, a second PCR was run for roughly 7 to 12 cycles. Carrying 12 random nucleotides, a template-switch adaptor labeled each individual cDNA molecule. TCRdb processed the 5' RACE reads anew with MiXCR; each CDR3 protein has one entry. This sample has about 770,000 distinct CDR3 sequences, with under 45% found just once. Whole-study findings and limits: Greater diversity and more naive CD4+ cells were seen in long-lived donors than in aged donors. Across the age range, TCR beta diversity per million T cells fell in a roughly linear way.

The sequenced sample consisted of blood. This chain connects TRBV20-1 to TRBJ2-7, with D maybe TRBD2 (5 bases). The source of this sequence is a man aged 60 to 69 in good health. CDR3 amino acids: CSARGAGLYEQYF. The DNA for the CDR3 is TGCAGTGCTAGAGGCGCCGGACTCTACGAGCAGTACTTC.